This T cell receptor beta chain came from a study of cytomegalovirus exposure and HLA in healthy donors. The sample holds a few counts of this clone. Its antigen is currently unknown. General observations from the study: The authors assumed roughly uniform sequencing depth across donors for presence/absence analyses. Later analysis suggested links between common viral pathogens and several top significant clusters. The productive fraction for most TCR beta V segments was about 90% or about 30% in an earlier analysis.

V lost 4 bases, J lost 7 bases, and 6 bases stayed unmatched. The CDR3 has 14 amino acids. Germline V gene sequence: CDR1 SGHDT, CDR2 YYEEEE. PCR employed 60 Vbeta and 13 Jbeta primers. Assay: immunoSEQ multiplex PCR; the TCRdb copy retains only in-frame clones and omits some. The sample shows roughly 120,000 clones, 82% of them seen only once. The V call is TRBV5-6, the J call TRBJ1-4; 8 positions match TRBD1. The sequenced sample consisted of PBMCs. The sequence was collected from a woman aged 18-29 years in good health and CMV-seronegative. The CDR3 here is CASSRGQGGEKLFF. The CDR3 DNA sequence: TGTGCCAGCAGCCGCGGACAGGGCGGTGAAAAACTGTTTTTT.